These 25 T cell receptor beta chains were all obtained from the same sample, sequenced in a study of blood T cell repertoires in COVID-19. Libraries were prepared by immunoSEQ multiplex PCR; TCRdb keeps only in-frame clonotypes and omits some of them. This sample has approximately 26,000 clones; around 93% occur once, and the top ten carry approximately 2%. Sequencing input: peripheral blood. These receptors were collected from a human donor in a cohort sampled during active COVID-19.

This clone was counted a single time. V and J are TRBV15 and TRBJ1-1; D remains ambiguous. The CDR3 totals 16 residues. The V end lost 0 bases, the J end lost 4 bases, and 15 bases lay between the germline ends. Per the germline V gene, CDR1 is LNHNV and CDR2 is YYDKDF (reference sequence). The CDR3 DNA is TGTGCCACCAGCAGAGATGCGGGGAGGGCCACCACTGAAGCTTTCTTT. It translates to CATSRDAGRATTEAFF.

This chain's CDR3 is CASTRWGAYEQYF. The CDR3 DNA reads TGTGCCAGCACCCGATGGGGCGCCTACGAGCAGTACTTC. The chain combines TRBV6-5 with TRBJ2-7; perhaps TRBD1 as D (5 bases). Germline V CDR1 and CDR2: MNHEY, SVGAGI. This CDR3 has 13 residues. Trimming removed 7 bases from V and 2 bases from J, with 12 bases in between.

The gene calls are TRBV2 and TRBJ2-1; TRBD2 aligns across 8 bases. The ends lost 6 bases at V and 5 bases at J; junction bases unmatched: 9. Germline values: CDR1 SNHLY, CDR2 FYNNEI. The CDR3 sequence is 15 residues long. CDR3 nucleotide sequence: TGTGCCAGCAGACAGGGACTAGGCATAAACAATGAGCAGTTCTTC. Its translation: CASRQGLGINNEQFF.

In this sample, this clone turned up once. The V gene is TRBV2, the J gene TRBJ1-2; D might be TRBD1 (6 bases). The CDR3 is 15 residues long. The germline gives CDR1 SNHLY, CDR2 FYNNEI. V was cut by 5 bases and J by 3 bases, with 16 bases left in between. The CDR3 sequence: CASSNDRTGYYGYTF. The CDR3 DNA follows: TGTGCCAGCAGTAATGACAGGACGGGGTACTATGGCTACACCTTC.

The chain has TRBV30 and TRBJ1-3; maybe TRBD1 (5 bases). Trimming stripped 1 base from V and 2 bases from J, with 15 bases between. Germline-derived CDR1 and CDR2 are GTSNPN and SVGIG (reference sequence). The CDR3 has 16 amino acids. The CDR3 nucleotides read TGTGCCTGGAGTGGCTTCGTGTCCAGGGCTGGAAACACCATATATTTT. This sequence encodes CAWSGFVSRAGNTIYF.

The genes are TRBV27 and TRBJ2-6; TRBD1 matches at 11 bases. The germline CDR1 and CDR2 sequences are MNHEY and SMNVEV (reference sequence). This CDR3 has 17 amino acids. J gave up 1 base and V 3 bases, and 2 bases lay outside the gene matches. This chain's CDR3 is CASSLGQGGSGANVLTF. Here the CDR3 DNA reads TGTGCCAGCAGTTTGGGACAGGGGGGTTCTGGGGCCAACGTCCTGACTTTC.

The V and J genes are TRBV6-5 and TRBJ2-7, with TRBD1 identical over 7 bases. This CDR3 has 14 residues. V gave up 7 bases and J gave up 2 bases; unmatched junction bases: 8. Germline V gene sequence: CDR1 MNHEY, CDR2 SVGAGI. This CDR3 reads CASIPRDRAYEQYF. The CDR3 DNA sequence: TGTGCCAGCATTCCAAGGGACAGAGCCTACGAGCAGTACTTC.

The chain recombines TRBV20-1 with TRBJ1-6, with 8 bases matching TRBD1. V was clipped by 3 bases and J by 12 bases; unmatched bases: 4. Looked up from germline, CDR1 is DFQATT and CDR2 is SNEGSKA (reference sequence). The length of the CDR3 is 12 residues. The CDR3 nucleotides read TGCAGTGCTAGTGGGACAGGTGGACCCCTCCACTTT. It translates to CSASGTGGPLHF.

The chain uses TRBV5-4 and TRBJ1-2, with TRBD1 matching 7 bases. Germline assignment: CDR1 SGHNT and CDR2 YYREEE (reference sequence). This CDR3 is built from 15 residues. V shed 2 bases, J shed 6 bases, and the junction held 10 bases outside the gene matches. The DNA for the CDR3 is TGTGCCAGCAGCTTCTCCCTAGGACAGGAACATGGCTACACCTTC. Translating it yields CASSFSLGQEHGYTF.

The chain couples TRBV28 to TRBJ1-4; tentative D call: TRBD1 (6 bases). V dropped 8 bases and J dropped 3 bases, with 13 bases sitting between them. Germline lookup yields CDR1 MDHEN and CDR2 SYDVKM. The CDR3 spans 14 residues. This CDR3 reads CASAQGMSNEKLFF. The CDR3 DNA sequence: TGTGCCAGCGCTCAGGGGATGTCTAATGAAAAACTGTTTTTT.

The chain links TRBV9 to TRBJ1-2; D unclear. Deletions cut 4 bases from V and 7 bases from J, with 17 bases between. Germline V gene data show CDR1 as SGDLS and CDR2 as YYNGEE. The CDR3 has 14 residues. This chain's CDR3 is CASSPSSWATGYTF. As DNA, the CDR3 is TGTGCCAGCAGCCCCTCCTCTTGGGCAACTGGCTACACCTTC.

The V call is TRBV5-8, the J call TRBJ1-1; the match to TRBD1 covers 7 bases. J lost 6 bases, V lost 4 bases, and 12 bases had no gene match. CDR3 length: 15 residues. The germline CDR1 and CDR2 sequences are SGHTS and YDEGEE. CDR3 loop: CASSPPGTERSEAFF. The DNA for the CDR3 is TGTGCCAGCAGCCCTCCCGGGACAGAAAGGTCTGAAGCTTTCTTT.

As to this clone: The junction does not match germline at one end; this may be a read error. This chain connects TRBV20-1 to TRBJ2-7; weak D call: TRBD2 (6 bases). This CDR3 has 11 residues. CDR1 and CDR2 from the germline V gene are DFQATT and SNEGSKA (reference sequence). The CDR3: CSASALEGRFF. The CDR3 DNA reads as TGCAGTGCTAGCGCACTGGAGGGCCGATTCTTC.

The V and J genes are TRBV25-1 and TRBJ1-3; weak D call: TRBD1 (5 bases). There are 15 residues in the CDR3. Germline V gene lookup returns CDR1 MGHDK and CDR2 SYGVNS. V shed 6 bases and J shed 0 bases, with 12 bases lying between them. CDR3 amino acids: CASRLGTGSGNTIYF. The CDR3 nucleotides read TGTGCCAGCAGACTTGGTACAGGCTCTGGAAACACCATATATTTT.

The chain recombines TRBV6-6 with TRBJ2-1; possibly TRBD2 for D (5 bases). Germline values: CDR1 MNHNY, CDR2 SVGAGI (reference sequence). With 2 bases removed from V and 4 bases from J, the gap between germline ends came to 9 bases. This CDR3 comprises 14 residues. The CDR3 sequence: CASSYPGIYNEQFF. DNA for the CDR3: TGTGCCAGCAGTTACCCGGGGATTTACAATGAGCAGTTCTTC.

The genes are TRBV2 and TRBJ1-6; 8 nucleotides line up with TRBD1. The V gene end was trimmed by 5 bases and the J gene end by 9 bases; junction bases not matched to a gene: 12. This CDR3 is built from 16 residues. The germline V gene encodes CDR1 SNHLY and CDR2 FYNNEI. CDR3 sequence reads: CASSSFNRGYSSPLHF. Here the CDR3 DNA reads TGTGCCAGCAGTTCCTTCAACAGGGGGTATTCTTCACCCCTCCACTTT.

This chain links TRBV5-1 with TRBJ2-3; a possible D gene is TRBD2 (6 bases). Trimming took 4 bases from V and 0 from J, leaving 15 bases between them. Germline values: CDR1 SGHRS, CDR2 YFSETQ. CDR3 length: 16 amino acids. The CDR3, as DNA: TGCGCCAGCAGCAGGGCCGCGCGGGACAGCACAGATACGCAGTATTTT. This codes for CASSRAARDSTDTQYF.

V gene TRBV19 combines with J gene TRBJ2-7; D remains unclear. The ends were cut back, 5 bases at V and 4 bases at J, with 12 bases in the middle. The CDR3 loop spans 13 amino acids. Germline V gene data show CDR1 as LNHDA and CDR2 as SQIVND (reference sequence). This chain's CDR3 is CASSAQVKYEQYF. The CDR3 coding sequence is TGTGCCAGTAGTGCGCAGGTTAAGTACGAGCAGTACTTC.

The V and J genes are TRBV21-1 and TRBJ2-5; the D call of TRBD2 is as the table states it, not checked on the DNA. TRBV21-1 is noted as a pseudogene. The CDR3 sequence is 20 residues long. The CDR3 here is CASSKPPGASGENVEETQYF. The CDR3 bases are TGTGCCAGCAGCAAACCTCCCGGGGCTAGCGGGGAAAACGTGGAGGAGACCCAGTACTTC.

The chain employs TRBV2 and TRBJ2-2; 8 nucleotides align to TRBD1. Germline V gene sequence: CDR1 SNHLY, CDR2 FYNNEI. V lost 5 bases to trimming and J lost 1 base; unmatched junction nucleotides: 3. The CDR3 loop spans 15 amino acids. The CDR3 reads CASSWTGLNTGELFF. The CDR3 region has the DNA TGTGCCAGCAGTTGGACAGGGCTGAACACCGGGGAGCTGTTTTTT.

In nucleotides, the CDR3 is TGCGCCAGCAGCCAAGGCGAGGGGACTAGCGGGGGGCTCGCAGATACGCAGTATTTT. It yields the protein CASSQGEGTSGGLADTQYF. The chain employs TRBV4-3 and TRBJ2-3, with 15 bases aligning to TRBD2. This CDR3 has 19 amino acids. Germline CDR1 and CDR2: LGHNA and YSLEER. V lost 1 base, J lost 4 bases, and 9 bases stayed unmatched.

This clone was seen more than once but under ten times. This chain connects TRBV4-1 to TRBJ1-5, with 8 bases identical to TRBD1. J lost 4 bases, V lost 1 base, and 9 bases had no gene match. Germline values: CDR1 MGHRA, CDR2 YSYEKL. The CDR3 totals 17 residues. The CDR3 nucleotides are TGCGCCAGCAGCCAAGTGTGGCCAGGGGGCGAAAATCAGCCCCAGCATTTT. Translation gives CASSQVWPGGENQPQHF.

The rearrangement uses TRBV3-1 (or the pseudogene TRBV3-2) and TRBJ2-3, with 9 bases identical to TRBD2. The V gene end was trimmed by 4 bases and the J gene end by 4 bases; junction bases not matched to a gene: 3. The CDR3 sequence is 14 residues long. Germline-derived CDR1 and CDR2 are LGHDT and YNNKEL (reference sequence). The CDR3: CASSPRLAADTQYF. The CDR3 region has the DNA TGTGCCAGCAGCCCTCGACTAGCGGCAGATACGCAGTATTTT.

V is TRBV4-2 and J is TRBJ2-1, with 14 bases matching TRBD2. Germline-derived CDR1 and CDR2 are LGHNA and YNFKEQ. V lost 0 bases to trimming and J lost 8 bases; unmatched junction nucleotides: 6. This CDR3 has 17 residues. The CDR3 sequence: CASSQDVGLAGVYEQFF. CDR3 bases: TGTGCCAGCAGCCAAGATGTGGGACTAGCGGGAGTATATGAGCAGTTCTTC.

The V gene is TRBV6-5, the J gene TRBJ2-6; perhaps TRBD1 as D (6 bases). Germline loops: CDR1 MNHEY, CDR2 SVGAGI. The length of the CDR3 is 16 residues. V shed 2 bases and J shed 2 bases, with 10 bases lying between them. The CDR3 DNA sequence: TGTGCCAGCAGTTACCTGCAGGGGACTGGGGCCAACGTCCTGACTTTC. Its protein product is CASSYLQGTGANVLTF.